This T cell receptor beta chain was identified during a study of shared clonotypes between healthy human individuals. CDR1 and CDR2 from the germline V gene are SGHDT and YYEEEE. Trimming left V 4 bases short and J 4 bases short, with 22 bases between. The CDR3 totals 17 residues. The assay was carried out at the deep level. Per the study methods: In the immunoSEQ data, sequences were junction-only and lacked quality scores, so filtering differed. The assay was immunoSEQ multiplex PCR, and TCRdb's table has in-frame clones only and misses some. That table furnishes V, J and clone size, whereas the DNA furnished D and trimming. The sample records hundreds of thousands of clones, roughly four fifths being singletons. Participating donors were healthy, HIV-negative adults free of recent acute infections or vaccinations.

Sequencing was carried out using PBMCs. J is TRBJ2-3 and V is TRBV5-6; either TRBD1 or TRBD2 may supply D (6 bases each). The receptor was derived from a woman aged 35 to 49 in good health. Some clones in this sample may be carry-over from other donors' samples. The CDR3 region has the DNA TGTGCCAGCAGCCCCGGCGGAGGGGGGTCCGGCCCAGATACGCAGTATTTT. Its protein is CASSPGGGGSGPDTQYF.